These T cell receptor beta chains were read from a single sample in a study of blood T cells in healthy people across ages. Each CDR3 protein gets one entry after TCRdb re-called the 5' RACE reads with MiXCR. The sample has around 800,000 distinct CDR3 sequences, about half seen once. The sequencing sample was made of blood. Source of these receptors: a man at least 80 years old in good health. Both conserved end residues are part of each CDR3. Each record gives: V gene, clone size, J gene, D gene, CDR3 length, CDR3 protein, CDR3 DNA. The D gene is left open where the match is weak. Clone size is stated in some rows and not others, as once, few, many or a class when expanded.

TRBV9	few	TRBJ2-1	.	11	CASSVVGEQFF	TGTGCCAGCAGCGTAGTGGGGGAGCAGTTCTTC
TRBV28	few	TRBJ1-4	.	14	CASSPWGSGEKLFF	TGTGCCAGCAGTCCCTGGGGCAGCGGAGAAAAACTGTTTTTT
TRBV7-2	.	TRBJ2-3	TRBD2	17	CASSPAGTSVSTDTQYF	TGTGCCAGCAGCCCAGCCGGGACTAGCGTTAGCACAGATACGCAGTATTTT
TRBV20-1	.	TRBJ2-5	TRBD1	13	CSARPGQGQEQYF	TGCAGTGCTAGACCGGGACAGGGGCAAGAGCAGTACTTC
TRBV10-3	.	TRBJ2-2	TRBD1	15	CAISHQTGETGELFF	TGTGCCATCAGTCACCAGACAGGGGAGACCGGGGAGCTGTTTTTT
TRBV20-1	few	TRBJ2-1	.	13	CSAYGQAYNEQFF	TGCAGTGCCTACGGGCAGGCCTACAATGAGCAGTTCTTC
TRBV12-3/TRBV12-4	.	TRBJ2-1	.	14	CASSLDSLGETQFF	TGTGCCAGCAGTTTAGACAGCTTGGGAGAGACCCAGTTCTTC
TRBV29-1	few	TRBJ2-6	TRBD2	15	CSVRTSGTGANVLTF	TGCAGCGTTAGGACTAGCGGGACTGGGGCCAACGTCCTGACTTTC
TRBV9	.	TRBJ2-3	.	14	CASSVAPRADTQYF	TGTGCCAGCAGCGTAGCCCCTCGGGCAGATACGCAGTATTTT
TRBV15	.	TRBJ1-4	.	14	CATSRQATNEKLFF	TGTGCCACCAGCAGACAGGCAACTAATGAAAAACTGTTTTTT
TRBV18	few	TRBJ2-7	TRBD1	16	CASSPRGTGDNYEQYF	TGTGCCAGCTCACCGCGCGGGACAGGGGATAACTACGAGCAGTACTTC
TRBV5-6	.	TRBJ2-7	.	16	CASSSSIMRLLYEQYF	TGTGCCAGCAGCTCATCAATTATGCGACTACTCTACGAGCAGTACTTC
TRBV12-3/TRBV12-4	.	TRBJ2-1	TRBD2	15	CASTRTSGDYNEQFF	TGTGCCAGCACTAGAACTAGCGGGGACTACAATGAGCAGTTCTTC
TRBV18	few	TRBJ2-2	.	17	CASSPPGSRANTGELFF	TGTGCCAGCTCACCACCGGGCTCCAGGGCGAACACCGGGGAGCTGTTTTTT
TRBV30	.	TRBJ2-7	TRBD2	16	CAWSPSYQREVSEQYF	TGTGCCTGGAGCCCGTCCTACCAGCGGGAGGTGAGCGAGCAGTACTTC
TRBV19	.	TRBJ2-7	.	15	CASSIDPGHFYEQYF	TGTGCCAGTAGTATAGATCCGGGACACTTCTACGAGCAGTACTTC
TRBV7-2	few	TRBJ2-3	TRBD2	17	CASSLPSTSLSTDTQYF	TGTGCCAGCAGCTTACCCTCGACTAGCCTGAGCACAGATACGCAGTATTTT
TRBV7-2	.	TRBJ2-1	TRBD2	17	CASSPVVSGLALGEQFF	TGTGCCAGCAGCCCAGTCGTCTCCGGACTAGCGTTAGGTGAGCAGTTCTTC
TRBV15	many	TRBJ2-7	.	15	CATSRDKREVDEQYF	TGTGCCACCAGCAGAGATAAAAGGGAAGTCGACGAGCAGTACTTC
TRBV20-1	.	TRBJ1-5	.	14	CSARSGHRNQPQHF	TGCAGTGCTAGATCTGGACATCGCAATCAGCCCCAGCATTTT
TRBV2	.	TRBJ2-1	.	14	CASRTGTGEETQFF	TGTGCCAGCAGGACCGGGACGGGGGAAGAGACCCAGTTCTTC
TRBV3-1	few	TRBJ1-1	.	13	CASRRGTRTEAFF	TGTGCCAGCAGGCGGGGGACAAGAACTGAAGCTTTCTTT
TRBV20-1	.	TRBJ2-3	TRBD1	14	CSADPGQGADTQYF	TGCAGTGCTGACCCGGGACAGGGGGCGGATACGCAGTATTTT
TRBV28	.	TRBJ2-1	.	12	CASSNRWCEQFF	TGTGCCAGCAGTAATAGGTGGTGTGAGCAGTTCTTC
TRBV10-3	.	TRBJ1-1	.	12	CAISEMGDEAFF	TGTGCCATCAGTGAAATGGGGGACGAAGCTTTCTTT
TRBV28	few	TRBJ1-1	.	14	CASSLYSGPTEAFF	TGTGCCAGCAGTTTATATTCAGGGCCCACTGAAGCTTTCTTT
TRBV15	.	TRBJ2-7	.	16	CATSREGPGRIYEQYF	TGTGCCACCAGCAGAGAGGGCCCGGGACGGATCTACGAGCAGTACTTC
TRBV24-1	few	TRBJ2-3	TRBD2	19	CATSVDSYNLAGGADTQYF	TGTGCCACCAGTGTCGACTCGTATAATTTAGCGGGAGGCGCAGATACGCAGTATTTT
TRBV20-1	few	TRBJ2-7	.	12	CSASRGTYEQYF	TGCAGTGCTTCGAGGGGAACCTACGAGCAGTACTTC